These T cell receptor beta chains were read from a single sample in a study of primary melanoma T cells and metastatic recurrence. TCRdb's table, derived via immunoSEQ multiplex PCR, lists solely in-frame clones and lacks some. The sample carries about 1,100 clones, 75% to 90% recorded once. Material: melanoma tumor tissue. The receptors derive from a human donor with melanoma. Both conserved end residues are part of each CDR3. A D gene is named only where the DNA matches it firmly. Where a row states a size, it is once, few, many or the class of an expanded clone; other rows omit it.

V	D	J	length	size	CDR3	DNA
TRBV6-8	-	TRBJ1-1	13	-	CASSYSKQLEAFF	TGTGCCAGCAGTTACTCGAAACAGCTTGAAGCTTTCTTT
TRBV8-2	-	TRBJ2-5	13	-	CASSLGPQETQYF	TGTGCCAGCAGTTTGGGCCCCCAAGAGACCCAGTACTTC
TRBV6-8	-	TRBJ2-7	12	-	CASRTGAYEQYF	TGTGCCAGCAGAACGGGGGCCTACGAGCAGTACTTC
TRBV19	TRBD2	TRBJ2-1	14	-	CASSMTAGDQEQFF	TGTGCCAGTAGTATGACAGCGGGAGACCAAGAGCAGTTCTTC
TRBV19	-	TRBJ2-2	12	-	CAGSTNTGELFF	TGTGCCGGAAGTACGAACACCGGGGAGCTGTTTTTT
TRBV11-3	-	TRBJ2-4	15	-	CASSLAQGRKDIQYF	TGTGCCAGCAGCTTGGCCCAGGGGCGAAAGGACATTCAGTACTTC
TRBV6-8	TRBD2	TRBJ2-1	14	-	CASTASSGYNEQFF	TGTGCCAGCACGGCGTCTAGCGGATACAATGAGCAGTTCTTC
TRBV6-8	-	TRBJ1-2	12	-	CASSYLNYGYTF	TGTGCCAGCAGTTACCTTAACTATGGCTACACCTTC
TRBV11-3	TRBD1	TRBJ2-7	14	-	CASSLTGGSYEQYF	TGTGCCAGCAGCTTAACAGGGGGCTCCTACGAGCAGTACTTC
TRBV6-8	-	TRBJ1-6	13	-	CASSSAVGTPLHF	TGTGCCAGCAGTTCCGCTGTGGGGACACCCCTCCACTTT
TRBV7-1	TRBD2	TRBJ2-4	15	-	CASSLSGVAKNIQYF	TGTGCCAGCAGCCTCAGCGGGGTAGCCAAAAACATTCAGTACTTC
TRBV19	-	TRBJ2-7	12	-	CASRAVVGGQYF	TGTGCCAGTAGAGCAGTCGTCGGGGGGCAGTACTTC
TRBV11-3	TRBD1	TRBJ2-7	15	-	CASSRIRDRGYEQYF	TGTGCCAGCAGCCGTATCCGGGACAGGGGCTACGAGCAGTACTTC
TRBV19	-	TRBJ1-6	14	-	CASSIRTAESPLHF	TGTGCCAGTAGTATACGGACAGCTGAGTCACCCCTCCACTTT
TRBV30	-	TRBJ2-1	14	few	CAWSAGGSANEQFF	TGTGCCTGGAGTGCGGGGGGCTCGGCCAATGAGCAGTTCTTC
TRBV23-1	TRBD2	TRBJ2-1	16	-	CARTGGRAGGYNEQFF	TGCGCCAGGACGGGCGGGAGGGCCGGGGGATACAATGAGCAGTTCTTC
TRBV6-8	-	TRBJ2-7	15	once	CASPESQTFRGEQYF	TGTGCCAGCCCCGAATCACAGACCTTTCGCGGCGAGCAGTACTTC
TRBV10-1	TRBD2	TRBJ2-7	14	-	CASSPSGGAFEQYF	TGCGCCAGCAGTCCTAGCGGGGGGGCCTTTGAGCAGTACTTC
TRBV10-3	-	TRBJ2-5	15	-	CASSRMVGFGETQYF	TGTGCCAGCTCTCGGATGGTAGGGTTCGGGGAGACCCAGTACTTC
TRBV19	-	TRBJ1-1	17	-	CASSMGGGRQRATEAFF	TGTGCCAGTAGTATGGGGGGCGGACGGCAGCGCGCCACTGAAGCTTTCTTT
TRBV18	TRBD2	TRBJ2-7	16	-	CASSPLGGALTYEQYF	TGTGCCAGCTCACCACTGGGAGGGGCCCTAACCTACGAGCAGTACTTC
TRBV19	TRBD1	TRBJ1-2	13	once	CASSFSTGSGYTF	TGTGCCAGTAGTTTCTCGACAGGGTCGGGCTACACCTTC
TRBV6-7	-	TRBJ2-7	13	-	CASSSARQYEQYF	TGTGCCAGCAGTTCCGCCCGGCAGTACGAGCAGTACTTC
TRBV12-5	TRBD1	TRBJ1-1	15	-	CANRPSTGENTEAFF	TGTGCCAACCGACCCTCGACAGGGGAGAACACTGAAGCTTTCTTT
TRBV18	TRBD1	TRBJ2-3	19	-	CASSPGTGKTQEPLDTQYF	TGTGCCAGCTCACCCGGGACAGGGAAGACCCAGGAGCCTTTGGATACGCAGTATTTT